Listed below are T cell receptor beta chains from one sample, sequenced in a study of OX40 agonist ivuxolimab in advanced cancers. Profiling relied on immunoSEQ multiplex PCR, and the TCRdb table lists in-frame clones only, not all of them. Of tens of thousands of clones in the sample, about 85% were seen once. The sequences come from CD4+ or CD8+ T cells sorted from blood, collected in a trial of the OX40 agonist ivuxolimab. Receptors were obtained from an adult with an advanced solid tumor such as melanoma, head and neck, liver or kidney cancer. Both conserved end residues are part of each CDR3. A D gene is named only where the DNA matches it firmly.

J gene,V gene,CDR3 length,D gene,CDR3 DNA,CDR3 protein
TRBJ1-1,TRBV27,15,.,TGTGCCAGCAGTTTAATTAGACTTCGGGACACTGAAGCTTTCTTT,CASSLIRLRDTEAFF
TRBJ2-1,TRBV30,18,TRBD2,TGTGCCTGGAGTATCGACAGGGTTGGGACTAGCGGGAGAAATGAGCAGTTCTTC,CAWSIDRVGTSGRNEQFF
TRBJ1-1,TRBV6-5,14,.,TGTGCCAGCAGTTCAGATGGCCTGAACACTGAAGCTTTCTTT,CASSSDGLNTEAFF
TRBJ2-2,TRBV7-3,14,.,TGTGCCAGCAGCTTAGAAGCGGGCACCGGGGAGCTGTTTTTT,CASSLEAGTGELFF
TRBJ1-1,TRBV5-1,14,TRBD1,TGCGCCAGCAGCCCGGACAGGTTGAACACTGAAGCTTTCTTT,CASSPDRLNTEAFF
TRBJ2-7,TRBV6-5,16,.,TGTGCCAGCAGTTCATCCGGCGGGTCAGATTCCATCGAGCAGTACTTC,CASSSSGGSDSIEQYF
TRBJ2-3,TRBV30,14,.,TGTGCCTGGAGTGTTGGGGGGAGCACAGATACGCAGTATTTT,CAWSVGGSTDTQYF
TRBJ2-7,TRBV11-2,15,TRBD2,TGTGCCAGCAGCTTAAGGTCTAGCGGGACCTACGAGCAGTACTTC,CASSLRSSGTYEQYF
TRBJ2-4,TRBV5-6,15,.,TGTGCCAGCAGCGTGGGGAACCTAGCCAAAAACATTCAGTACTTC,CASSVGNLAKNIQYF
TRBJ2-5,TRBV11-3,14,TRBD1,TGTGCCAGCAGCCGTCGACAGGGGGAAGAGACCCAGTACTTC,CASSRRQGEETQYF
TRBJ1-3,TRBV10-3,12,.,TGTGCCATCGAAGACTCTGGAAACACCATATATTTT,CAIEDSGNTIYF
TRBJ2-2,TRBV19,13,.,TGTGCCAGTAGGTTGACCAACACCGGGGAGCTGTTTTTT,CASRLTNTGELFF
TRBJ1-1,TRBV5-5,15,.,TGTGCCAGCAGCTCATTGGGACGCCGGAACACTGAAGCTTTCTTT,CASSSLGRRNTEAFF
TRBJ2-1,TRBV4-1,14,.,TGCGCCAGCAGCCATCCCAGGGTGAACAATGAGCAGTTCTTC,CASSHPRVNNEQFF
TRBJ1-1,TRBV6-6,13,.,TGTGCCAGCAGTTACTCGTTAAGGACTGAAGCTTTCTTT,CASSYSLRTEAFF
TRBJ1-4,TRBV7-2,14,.,TGTGCCAGCAGCTTATACAGGGAGGAGGAAAAACTGTTTTTT,CASSLYREEEKLFF
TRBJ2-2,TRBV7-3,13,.,TGTGCCAGCAGCTTGGCAGAGGTCGGGGAGCTGTTTTTT,CASSLAEVGELFF
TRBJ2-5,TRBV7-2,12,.,TGTGCCAGCAGCCCGACCCAAGAGACCCAGTACTTC,CASSPTQETQYF
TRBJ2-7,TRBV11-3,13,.,TGTGCCAGCAGCTTAGCCGGGGAAAACGAGCAGTACTTC,CASSLAGENEQYF